A selection of T cell receptor beta chains follows, all from one sample in a study of lymphopenia after photon versus proton radiotherapy. Measured with immunoSEQ multiplex PCR; TCRdb has only the in-frame clones, and not every one. The sample contains 67,000 or so clones, around 86% of which appear only once. Material: peripheral blood, obtained from a patient treated with proton-based radiotherapy. The receptors derive from an elderly man with esophageal cancer. Each CDR3 is given with its conserved first and last residue. Each record gives: J gene, clone size, D gene, CDR3 length, V gene, CDR3 DNA, CDR3 protein. D genes are given only for firm matches. Size is stated for part of the rows, as once, few or many counts, or as a class when the clone is expanded.

J gene: TRBJ1-1
clone size: -
D gene: TRBD1
CDR3 length: 14
V gene: TRBV5-1
CDR3 DNA: TGCGCCAGCAGCTTGGCCGGGACAGGGAGCGAGACTTTCTTT
CDR3 protein: CASSLAGTGSETFF

J gene: TRBJ2-4
clone size: -
D gene: -
CDR3 length: 19
V gene: TRBV7-9
CDR3 DNA: TGTGCCAGCAGCTTAGATGGTTCATCCGCTGAGCTAGCCAAAAACATTCAGTACTTC
CDR3 protein: CASSLDGSSAELAKNIQYF

J gene: TRBJ2-1
clone size: -
D gene: -
CDR3 length: 13
V gene: TRBV4-2
CDR3 DNA: TGTGCCAGCAGCCTCAGTCCTGGGAATGAGCAGTTCTTC
CDR3 protein: CASSLSPGNEQFF

J gene: TRBJ1-1
clone size: -
D gene: -
CDR3 length: 18
V gene: TRBV15
CDR3 DNA: TGTGCCACCAGCAGCGATAGTAGGAGGAATTCCATGAACACTGAAGCTTTCTTT
CDR3 protein: CATSSDSRRNSMNTEAFF

J gene: TRBJ2-3
clone size: -
D gene: -
CDR3 length: 15
V gene: TRBV5-1
CDR3 DNA: TGCGCCAGCAGCCAGGACAGCTCTTTCACAGATACGCAGTATTTT
CDR3 protein: CASSQDSSFTDTQYF

J gene: TRBJ2-7
clone size: -
D gene: -
CDR3 length: 15
V gene: TRBV7-2
CDR3 DNA: TGTGCCAGCAGCTTGCCTACAGGGTCTACCTACGAGCAGTACTTC
CDR3 protein: CASSLPTGSTYEQYF

J gene: TRBJ2-5
clone size: once
D gene: TRBD2
CDR3 length: 19
V gene: TRBV4-2
CDR3 DNA: TGTGCCAGCAGCGGCTCCGGGACTAGCGGGGGGCTATACCAAGAGACCCAGTACTTC
CDR3 protein: CASSGSGTSGGLYQETQYF

J gene: TRBJ1-5
clone size: -
D gene: TRBD1
CDR3 length: 14
V gene: TRBV2
CDR3 DNA: TGTGCCAACCAGGGTGTACAGGGGAATCAGCCCCAGCATTTT
CDR3 protein: CANQGVQGNQPQHF

J gene: TRBJ2-1
clone size: -
D gene: TRBD1
CDR3 length: 15
V gene: TRBV29-1
CDR3 DNA: TGCAGCGTCTCAATTATTACAGGGGCCGACAATGAGCAGTTCTTC
CDR3 protein: CSVSIITGADNEQFF

J gene: TRBJ2-1
clone size: -
D gene: -
CDR3 length: 16
V gene: TRBV4-3
CDR3 DNA: TGCGCCAGCAGCCAAGAGGCGGGGCCGACCTACAATGAGCAGTTCTTC
CDR3 protein: CASSQEAGPTYNEQFF

J gene: TRBJ2-3
clone size: -
D gene: -
CDR3 length: 13
V gene: TRBV29-1
CDR3 DNA: TGCAGCGTTGATGGGGGTACCACAGATACGCAGTATTTT
CDR3 protein: CSVDGGTTDTQYF

J gene: TRBJ2-7
clone size: -
D gene: -
CDR3 length: 16
V gene: TRBV19
CDR3 DNA: TGTGCCAGTAGTATTCTGGGGACCCGGGGCACCTACGAGCAGTACTTC
CDR3 protein: CASSILGTRGTYEQYF

J gene: TRBJ1-5
clone size: -
D gene: -
CDR3 length: 14
V gene: TRBV19
CDR3 DNA: TGTGCCAGTAGGACAAGCACATGGGATCAGCCCCAGCATTTT
CDR3 protein: CASRTSTWDQPQHF

J gene: TRBJ1-3
clone size: -
D gene: TRBD1
CDR3 length: 14
V gene: TRBV6-5
CDR3 DNA: TGTGCCAGCCAAACCAGGGACAGGGCAAACACCATATATTTT
CDR3 protein: CASQTRDRANTIYF

J gene: TRBJ2-5
clone size: -
D gene: -
CDR3 length: 15
V gene: TRBV12-5
CDR3 DNA: TGTGCTAGTGGTTTGGATTTCGACGGACAAGAGACCCAGTACTTC
CDR3 protein: CASGLDFDGQETQYF

J gene: TRBJ2-1
clone size: -
D gene: -
CDR3 length: 13
V gene: TRBV6-1
CDR3 DNA: TGTGCCACCCTCGGGCAGGGAACGAATGAGCAGTTCTTC
CDR3 protein: CATLGQGTNEQFF

J gene: TRBJ1-3
clone size: -
D gene: -
CDR3 length: 15
V gene: TRBV9
CDR3 DNA: TGTGCCAGCACCCCAACAGGGTTGTTAGGAAACACCATATATTTT
CDR3 protein: CASTPTGLLGNTIYF

J gene: TRBJ1-1
clone size: -
D gene: -
CDR3 length: 13
V gene: TRBV18
CDR3 DNA: TGTGCCAGCTCAGCTACCGGGAACACTGAAGCTTTCTTT
CDR3 protein: CASSATGNTEAFF

J gene: TRBJ2-2
clone size: -
D gene: -
CDR3 length: 20
V gene: TRBV23-1
CDR3 DNA: TGCGCCAGCAGTCAATCGATTGGGGGGGCTAGAATTATTAACACCGGGGAGCTGTTTTTT
CDR3 protein: CASSQSIGGARIINTGELFF

J gene: TRBJ2-1
clone size: -
D gene: TRBD1
CDR3 length: 14
V gene: TRBV19
CDR3 DNA: TGTGCCAGCCGCAGGGACAGGGGTTACAATGAGCAGTTCTTC
CDR3 protein: CASRRDRGYNEQFF

J gene: TRBJ1-1
clone size: -
D gene: -
CDR3 length: 13
V gene: TRBV19
CDR3 DNA: TGTGCCACCTCGCCACACAGGAACACTGAAGCTTTCTTT
CDR3 protein: CATSPHRNTEAFF

J gene: TRBJ1-1
clone size: -
D gene: -
CDR3 length: 14
V gene: TRBV5-8
CDR3 DNA: TGTGCCAGCAGCTTGGTCAGGGGATCGGGTGAAGCTTTCTTT
CDR3 protein: CASSLVRGSGEAFF

J gene: TRBJ1-1
clone size: -
D gene: TRBD1
CDR3 length: 14
V gene: TRBV27
CDR3 DNA: TGTGCCACACGGACAGGGCGGAGGAACACTGAAGCTTTCTTT
CDR3 protein: CATRTGRRNTEAFF

J gene: TRBJ2-6
clone size: -
D gene: -
CDR3 length: 16
V gene: TRBV25-1
CDR3 DNA: TGTGCCAGCAGTGAATACGGCCGCGCAGGGACCAACGTCCTGACTTTC
CDR3 protein: CASSEYGRAGTNVLTF

J gene: TRBJ2-7
clone size: -
D gene: -
CDR3 length: 14
V gene: TRBV30
CDR3 DNA: TGTGCCTGGAGGGACGGTCCCCAACTACGCGAGCAGTACTTC
CDR3 protein: CAWRDGPQLREQYF

J gene: TRBJ2-1
clone size: -
D gene: -
CDR3 length: 15
V gene: TRBV2
CDR3 DNA: TGTGCCAGCAGTGCACCGGGACGCTCCTACAATGAGCAGTTCTTC
CDR3 protein: CASSAPGRSYNEQFF

J gene: TRBJ2-3
clone size: -
D gene: -
CDR3 length: 14
V gene: TRBV10-3
CDR3 DNA: TGTGCCATCACCAGGGAAGGAGGCACAGATACGCAGTATTTT
CDR3 protein: CAITREGGTDTQYF

J gene: TRBJ1-3
clone size: -
D gene: TRBD1
CDR3 length: 16
V gene: TRBV6-5
CDR3 DNA: TGTGCCAGCAGTTACACCACAGGGGTTCCTGGAAACACCATATATTTT
CDR3 protein: CASSYTTGVPGNTIYF

J gene: TRBJ2-5
clone size: -
D gene: TRBD2
CDR3 length: 17
V gene: TRBV4-3
CDR3 DNA: TGCGCCAGCAGCCAAGATAAAGGACTAGCGGGAGAAGAGACCCAGTACTTC
CDR3 protein: CASSQDKGLAGEETQYF

J gene: TRBJ1-1
clone size: -
D gene: TRBD1
CDR3 length: 12
V gene: TRBV7-9
CDR3 DNA: TGTGCCAGCAGCTTTTCGGGACAGCAAGCTTTCTTT
CDR3 protein: CASSFSGQQAFF